This entry lists 27 T cell receptor beta chains sequenced from one sample in a study. TCRdb independently ran MiXCR on the RT-PCR reads; one entry per CDR3 protein. The table records more than 600,000 distinct CDR3 sequences, approximately 15% of them present only once. Input material: memory CD4+ T cells from blood. The receptors originated from a female donor in good health, serving as a healthy control.

This clonotype appeared a few times. The rearrangement uses TRBV20-1 and TRBJ2-1; D is undetermined. Trimming removed 3 bases from V and 0 bases from J, with 3 bases in between. From germline, CDR1 is DFQATT and CDR2 SNEGSKA (reference sequence). This CDR3 spans 12 amino acids. The CDR3: CSASGSYNEQFF. The CDR3 bases are TGCAGTGCTAGTGGCTCCTACAATGAGCAGTTCTTC.

The chain has TRBV7-2 and TRBJ2-5, with TRBD1 matching 7 bases. V lost 3 bases and J lost 3; bases outside the gene matches: 7. The CDR3 is 15 amino acids. Per the germline V gene, CDR1 is SGHTA and CDR2 is FQGNSA. The CDR3, as DNA: TGTGCCAGCAGCTTGCATAGAGGGACAGAAGAGACCCAGTACTTC. Translating gives CASSLHRGTEETQYF.

V gene TRBV20-1 combines with J gene TRBJ2-3; 7 nucleotides agree with TRBD2. CDR3 length: 14 residues. V was clipped by 8 bases and J by 4 bases; unmatched bases: 12. The germline CDR1 and CDR2 sequences are DFQATT and SNEGSKA (reference sequence). The CDR3 nucleotides are TGCAGTTCTTATGGGGGGGAGGGTGCAGATACGCAGTATTTT. This encodes CSSYGGEGADTQYF.

The rearrangement uses TRBV11-2 and TRBJ1-4; 9 bases line up with TRBD1. From germline, CDR1 is SGHAT and CDR2 FQNNGV. The V and J ends lost 3 bases and 8 bases, in that order; junction bases with no gene match: 1. The CDR3 loop spans 13 amino acids. The CDR3 DNA reads TGTGCCAGCAGCTTCGGGACAGGGGAAAAACTGTTTTTT. It yields the protein CASSFGTGEKLFF.

The sample holds a few counts of this clonotype. The chain joins TRBV28 to TRBJ1-1; a possible D gene is TRBD1 (6 bases). The germline gives CDR1 MDHEN, CDR2 SYDVKM. This CDR3 is built from 12 residues. V shed 7 bases and J shed 4 bases, with 10 bases lying between them. The CDR3 loop is CASNPGATEAFF. The CDR3 DNA is TGTGCCAGCAATCCAGGGGCCACTGAAGCTTTCTTT.

This clonotype turned up a few times. The chain links TRBV29-1 to TRBJ2-3; D might be TRBD1 or TRBD2, each matching 6 bases. CDR3 size: 14 residues. Germline CDR1 reads SQVTM; CDR2 reads ANQGSEA. V was trimmed by 6 bases and J by 2 bases, leaving 15 bases between them. CDR3 protein: CSVGGPSHTDTQYF. The CDR3 DNA sequence: TGCAGCGTAGGGGGGCCCTCCCACACAGATACGCAGTATTTT.

This clonotype came up many times. The chain has TRBV7-2 and TRBJ2-2, with TRBD2 matching over 7 bases. This CDR3 contains 15 residues. J lost 4 bases, V lost 1 base, and 3 bases had no gene match. Germline V CDR1 and CDR2: SGHTA, FQGNSA. Here the CDR3 DNA reads TGTGCCAGCAGCTTAGTAGCGGGCGTCACCGGGGAGCTGTTTTTT. Translated: CASSLVAGVTGELFF.

The CDR3, as DNA: TGCGCCAGCAGCATTGCGGGGCCGAGAGAGGGAAACACCATATATTTT. Protein sequence: CASSIAGPREGNTIYF. The chain combines TRBV5-1 with TRBJ1-3, with D possibly TRBD1 on 5 matching bases. The CDR3 is 16 residues long. V lost 4 bases to trimming and J lost 4 bases, with 18 bases between them. Germline lookup yields CDR1 SGHRS and CDR2 YFSETQ.

The chain combines TRBV27 with TRBJ2-3, with 8 bases identical to TRBD1. Trimming took 5 bases from V and 0 from J; bases not matched to a gene: 4. The CDR3 length is 15 residues. Germline V CDR1 and CDR2: MNHEY, SMNVEV (reference sequence). This chain's CDR3 is CASSRDRWSTDTQYF. The CDR3 DNA reads as TGTGCCAGCAGTCGGGACAGGTGGAGCACAGATACGCAGTATTTT.

V usage is TRBV7-2 and J usage is TRBJ2-7, with D perhaps TRBD2 (6 bases). CDR3 length: 17 amino acids. The ends were cut back, 5 bases at V and 3 bases at J, with 23 bases in the middle. Germline V gene sequence: CDR1 SGHTA, CDR2 FQGNSA. CDR3 nucleotides: TGTGCCAGCAGCCCATGGCAGGGCAGCGGGTGGTACTACGAGCAGTACTTC. This encodes CASSPWQGSGWYYEQYF.

This clonotype has ten or more counts. The J gene is TRBJ2-3, the V gene TRBV5-1; D unclear. The CDR3 has 14 residues. V was cut by 0 bases and J by 0 bases, with 5 bases left in between. Germline V gene sequence: CDR1 SGHRS, CDR2 YFSETQ. CDR3 sequence: CASSLEGSTDTQYF. CDR3 DNA: TGCGCCAGCAGCTTGGAAGGGAGCACAGATACGCAGTATTTT.

This clonotype showed up just a few times. The chain is built from TRBV15 and TRBJ1-5; D not certain. Germline-derived CDR1 and CDR2 are LNHNV and YYDKDF (reference sequence). The CDR3 loop spans 14 amino acids. The ends were cut back, 3 bases at V and 7 bases at J, with 13 bases in the middle. For the CDR3, the DNA is TGTGCCACCAGCAGGACCGCGACGGGGCAGCCCCAGCATTTT. It is translated as CATSRTATGQPQHF.

The chain joins TRBV7-9 to TRBJ2-5; D is perhaps TRBD1 or TRBD2 (5 bases each). The CDR3 runs 16 residues. Germline CDR1 and CDR2: SEHNR and FQNEAQ (reference sequence). Deletions cut 5 bases from V and 0 bases from J, with 16 bases between. DNA of the CDR3: TGTGCCAGCAGCGAGCAGGGTTGGGGGTACCAAGAGACCCAGTACTTC. Translating gives CASSEQGWGYQETQYF.

There are many counts of this clonotype. DNA of the CDR3: TGTGCCACCTCTCGGATAGTTGGGACCTTC. This sequence encodes CATSRIVGTF. V and J are TRBV12-3 or TRBV12-4 and TRBJ1-2; D gene ambiguous. This CDR3 has 10 residues. V lost 10 bases to trimming and J lost 14 bases, with 17 bases between them.

A few counts support this clonotype. CDR3 coding DNA: TGTGCCAGCAGTGCCGAGATTACTCCCCCCCGGGAGCAGTTCTTC. Translation: CASSAEITPPREQFF. The rearrangement uses TRBV2 and TRBJ2-1; no clear D. Germline lookup yields CDR1 SNHLY and CDR2 FYNNEI. Between the trimmed V and J ends, which lost 4 bases and 10 bases, there was a span of 20 bases. The CDR3 has 15 amino acids.

The gene calls are TRBV12-5 and TRBJ2-2, with TRBD2 matching 9 bases. Germline CDR1 is LGHNT and CDR2 is FRNRAP. V lost 4 bases and J lost 5; bases outside the gene matches: 11. CDR3 length: 17 amino acids. The CDR3 DNA is TGTGCTAGTGGTTCCCTCGGGGGAGCGGGAGGAACCGGGGAGCTGTTTTTT. Amino acids: CASGSLGGAGGTGELFF.

The sample holds many counts of this clonotype. The chain employs TRBV5-5 and TRBJ2-1; TRBD1 aligns across 11 bases. Germline CDR1 is SGHKS and CDR2 is YYEKEE (reference sequence). The CDR3 loop spans 15 amino acids. The ends lost 5 bases at V and 3 bases at J; junction bases unmatched: 4. CDR3 residues: CASSLGQGVYNEQFF. The CDR3, as DNA: TGTGCCAGCAGTCTGGGACAGGGGGTCTACAATGAGCAGTTCTTC.

This clonotype was picked up many times. This chain links TRBV27 with TRBJ2-5; a weak D match, TRBD1 (6 bases). The V gene lost 2 bases and the J gene lost 5 bases, with 12 bases spanning the gap. Germline V gives CDR1 MNHEY, CDR2 SMNVEV (reference sequence). CDR3 length: 14 amino acids. CDR3: CASSLTRGAETQYF. In DNA form, the CDR3 reads TGTGCCAGCAGTTTAACCAGGGGTGCGGAGACCCAGTACTTC.

The chain uses TRBV24-1 and TRBJ2-2; perhaps TRBD1 as D (5 bases). This CDR3 is 14 amino acids long. The V and J ends lost 7 bases and 1 base respectively, with 9 bases between them. Germline V gene lookup returns CDR1 KGHDR and CDR2 SFDVKD. CDR3 sequence reads: CATRGRMNTGELFF. The CDR3 coding sequence is TGTGCCACCAGGGGGCGGATGAACACCGGGGAGCTGTTTTTT.

The table lists this clonotype with many counts. The chain couples TRBV10-2 to TRBJ2-7; D gene uncertain. The CDR3 is 13 amino acids. V lost 8 bases and J lost 2, with 13 bases in between. Germline V CDR1 and CDR2: WSHSY, SAAADI. CDR3 sequence reads: CASQGIGTYEQYF. The CDR3, as DNA: TGCGCCAGCCAAGGCATTGGGACCTACGAGCAGTACTTC.

This clonotype was picked up many times. The chain's CDR3 is CASSLGLGLAVSYNEQFF. The CDR3 region has the DNA TGCGCCAGCAGCTTGGGGTTGGGACTAGCGGTTTCCTACAATGAGCAGTTCTTC. The rearrangement links TRBV5-1 to TRBJ2-1, with TRBD2 matching 11 bases. The J segment lost 1 base and the V segment lost 0 bases, leaving 6 bases of the junction unmatched. CDR1 and CDR2 (germline): SGHRS, YFSETQ. CDR3 length: 18 amino acids.

This clonotype was detected only a few times. V gene TRBV20-1 combines with J gene TRBJ2-6, with TRBD2 identical over 7 bases. The CDR3 spans 16 residues. V was clipped by 1 base and J by 1 base; unmatched bases: 4. CDR1 DFQATT and CDR2 SNEGSKA come from the germline V gene (reference sequence). CDR3 protein: CSARVWGGSGANVLTF. Written as DNA, the CDR3 is TGCAGTGCTAGAGTTTGGGGGGGTTCTGGGGCCAACGTCCTGACTTTC.

With respect to this clonotype: The junction departs from germline at one end; a sequencing error may be responsible. J is TRBJ1-5 and V is TRBV20-1, with a tentative D call TRBD1 (5 bases). Germline CDR1 and CDR2: DFQATT and SNEGSKA (reference sequence). There are 13 residues in the CDR3. CDR3 in DNA: TGCAGTGCTAGGGACACGAGCAATCAGCCCCAGGATTTT. The encoded protein is CSARDTSNQPQDF.

This clonotype turned up a few times. The gene calls are TRBV2 and TRBJ2-1, with 7 positions matching TRBD2. With V trimmed by 4 bases and J by 4 bases, 7 bases remained unmatched. The germline V gene has CDR1 SNHLY and CDR2 FYNNEI. The CDR3 covers 15 residues. CDR3 nucleotide sequence: TGTGCCAGCAGTGGCAGCCCCGGGAGGTACAATGAGCAGTTCTTC. It translates to CASSGSPGRYNEQFF. The variable domain in full, completed from reference TRBV2 and TRBJ2-1, reads EPEVTQTPSHQVTQMGQEVILRCVPISNHLYFYWYRQILGQKVEFLVSFYNNEISEKSEIFDDQFSVERPDGSNFTLKIRSTKLEDSAMYFCASSGSPGRYNEQFFGPGTRLTVL.

This chain links TRBV20-1 with TRBJ2-7, with 9 bases aligning to TRBD1. Unmatched junction bases numbered 10, after V lost 2 bases and J lost 2 bases. Germline V gene lookup returns CDR1 DFQATT and CDR2 SNEGSKA (reference sequence). The CDR3 contains 16 residues. CDR3: CSARPAAGQGPYEQYF. The CDR3 DNA reads TGCAGTGCTAGACCGGCGGCGGGACAGGGCCCCTACGAGCAGTACTTC.

V is TRBV20-1 and J is TRBJ2-1; no clear D. The CDR3 extends over 15 amino acids. Germline V CDR1 and CDR2: DFQATT, SNEGSKA (reference sequence). With 5 bases removed from V and 0 bases from J, the gap between germline ends came to 14 bases. The CDR3 here is CSAPPFGSSYNEQFF. The CDR3, as DNA: TGCAGTGCTCCCCCGTTTGGATCCTCCTACAATGAGCAGTTCTTC.

This clonotype came up a few times. This sequence joins TRBV5-1 and TRBJ2-1; tentative D call: TRBD2 (6 bases). Germline V gives CDR1 SGHRS, CDR2 YFSETQ. The V end lost 2 bases, the J end lost 2 bases, and 8 bases lay between the germline ends. The CDR3 contains 14 residues. The CDR3 bases are TGCGCCAGCAGCTTCGGGAGTCCCTACAATGAGCAGTTCTTC. Amino acid sequence: CASSFGSPYNEQFF.